This T cell receptor beta chain was identified during a study of shared clonotypes between healthy human individuals. The CDR3 has 17 residues. Germline CDR1 SGHDN, CDR2 FVKESK. Trimming shortened V by 5 bases and J by 0 bases, and 17 bases separated the two germline ends. Clones were sequenced by immunoSEQ multiplex PCR, and TCRdb holds only the in-frame ones, with some missing. The table records approximately 530,000 clones, around 96% of them present only once. Material for sequencing was naive CD4+ T cells sorted from blood. Sample subset: CD45RA+ positively selected. The chain is built from TRBV14 and TRBJ1-3; D is perhaps TRBD1 (5 bases). The TCR was taken from a woman in her twenties or thirties in good health. The CDR3 sequence is CASSFRAGWDSGNTIYF. For the CDR3, the DNA is TGTGCCAGCAGCTTTCGTGCAGGGTGGGACTCTGGAAACACCATATATTTT.